This T cell receptor beta chain was found in a study of post-analysis software for immune sequencing data. In the study overall: The disease courses covered relapsing-remitting, secondary progressive and progressive-relapsing multiple sclerosis.

Study findings and constraints: With TRBV5-6, TRBV5-1 and TRBV20-1 included, about five TRBV segments were more frequent in patients than in controls. There was significantly lower normalized Chao1 diversity in multiple sclerosis patients than in controls. By F measure, strong co-clustering occurred among samples prepared in the same batch.

Concerning this clonotype: Its target is unknown.

The library was made from cDNA and included unique molecular identifiers. The source material, 1 to 10 million T cells, gave rise to 500,000 or so cDNA molecules. TCRdb recomputed calls from the PCR reads with MiXCR, one row per CDR3 protein. This table has roughly 600,000 distinct CDR3 sequences, roughly two fifths appearing once. V was pared by 2 bases and J by 4 bases, with 3 bases of the junction left unmatched. CDR1 SQVTM and CDR2 ANQGSEA come from the germline V gene. The CDR3 totals 14 residues. Sequencing was performed on blood. This receptor was obtained from a girl under 18 with multiple sclerosis. The chain carries TRBV29-1 and TRBJ2-1; 9 bases are shared with TRBD2. In DNA form, the CDR3 reads TGCAGCGTTGAATATAGCGGGGGATACAATGAGCAGTTCTTC. It codes for CSVEYSGGYNEQFF.